Shown below are 10 T cell receptor beta chains from a single sample sequenced in a study of blood T cell repertoires in COVID-19. The repertoire was sequenced with immunoSEQ multiplex PCR; TCRdb's copy has only in-frame clones and lacks some. The repertoire holds 200,000 to 300,000 clones, with just under 90% as singletons. Material for sequencing was peripheral blood. These receptors were taken from a woman between 35 and 50 years old with acute or convalescent COVID-19.

The V gene is TRBV3-1 (or the pseudogene TRBV3-2), the J gene TRBJ2-1; unclear D gene. The CDR3 length is 12 residues. Trimming pared 4 bases from V and 6 bases from J, leaving 7 bases between. Germline V gene sequence: CDR1 LGHDT, CDR2 YNNKEL (reference sequence). As DNA, the CDR3 is TGTGCCAGCAGCCTGTCGGTCAATGAGCAGTTCTTC. Its translation: CASSLSVNEQFF.

CDR3 bases: TGTGCCAGCGGATCCGGGACATCGAACACTGAAGCTTTCTTT. Translated, it gives CASGSGTSNTEAFF. The V gene is TRBV6-5, the J gene TRBJ1-1; D might be TRBD1 (6 bases). V was trimmed by 8 bases and J by 1 base, leaving 14 bases between them. Germline CDR1 MNHEY, CDR2 SVGAGI. This CDR3 has 14 amino acids.

The V call is TRBV9, the J call TRBJ1-4, with 11 bases that match TRBD1. With 8 bases clipped from V and 7 bases from J, the junction kept 10 bases outside the gene matches. Germline-derived CDR1 and CDR2 are SGDLS and YYNGEE. This CDR3 is built from 15 residues. The CDR3 spells CASTGQGDSREKLFF. CDR3 nucleotide sequence: TGTGCCAGTACGGGACAGGGGGATTCGCGTGAAAAACTGTTTTTT.

This chain links TRBV18 with TRBJ2-1, with 9 bases identical to TRBD2. The CDR3 runs to 16 residues. V lost 3 bases and J lost 5; bases outside the gene matches: 8. From germline, CDR1 is KGHSH and CDR2 LQKENI. The CDR3 DNA reads TGTGCCAGCTCACCGACGTCTCTAGCGGGGCACAATGAGCAGTTCTTC. Amino acids: CASSPTSLAGHNEQFF.

The chain couples TRBV19 to TRBJ2-4; 8 nucleotides line up with TRBD1. J was trimmed by 4 bases and V by 7 bases; bases with no gene match: 24. Germline values: CDR1 LNHDA, CDR2 SQIVND (reference sequence). The CDR3 contains 20 residues. As DNA, the CDR3 is TGTGCCAGTACGAAGAACCCGGGACAGGAGGTTCGGGGCCCGAAAAACATTCAGTACTTC. This encodes CASTKNPGQEVRGPKNIQYF.

This chain uses TRBV14 with TRBJ2-2, with a tentative D call TRBD1 (6 bases). With 0 bases removed from V and 3 bases from J, the gap between germline ends came to 14 bases. The germline CDR1 and CDR2 sequences are SGHDN and FVKESK. This CDR3 comprises 17 residues. The CDR3 DNA sequence: TGTGCCAGCAGCCAAGATTTGGCAGGGACATACACCGGGGAGCTGTTTTTT. Translated, it gives CASSQDLAGTYTGELFF.

The chain is built from TRBV30 and TRBJ1-6; D might be TRBD1 (6 bases). The germline gives CDR1 GTSNPN, CDR2 SVGIG (reference sequence). Trimming took 4 bases from V and 8 from J, leaving 12 bases between them. The CDR3 has 13 residues. For the CDR3, the DNA is TGTGCCTGGATGTCAGGACAGCATTCACCCCTCCACTTT. It codes for CAWMSGQHSPLHF.

The chain employs TRBV27 and TRBJ1-2, with TRBD1 as a possible D gene (6 bases). Trimming cost V 5 bases and J 1 base, with 8 bases left between them. This CDR3 is 13 amino acids long. The germline CDR1 and CDR2 sequences are MNHEY and SMNVEV (reference sequence). CDR3 bases: TGTGCCAGCAGTACAGGGATTAACTATGGCTACACCTTC. Protein: CASSTGINYGYTF.

V is TRBV6-5 and J is TRBJ1-1; TRBD1 might be the D (5 bases). The CDR3 extends over 13 amino acids. Trimming took 7 bases from V and 3 from J, leaving 12 bases between them. Germline V lookup: CDR1 MNHEY, CDR2 SVGAGI. CDR3 sequence (DNA): TGTGCCAGCAAGGTTGCAGGGCACACTGAAGCTTTCTTT. Translated: CASKVAGHTEAFF.

This clone was counted once. The genes are TRBV29-1 and TRBJ1-2; D gene unclear. The CDR3 loop spans 14 amino acids. CDR1 and CDR2 from the germline V gene are SQVTM and ANQGSEA. Deletions cut 6 bases from V and 2 bases from J, with 16 bases between. The CDR3 sequence is CSVDPSEVNYGYTF. CDR3 coding DNA: TGCAGCGTCGACCCATCCGAGGTAAACTATGGCTACACCTTC.